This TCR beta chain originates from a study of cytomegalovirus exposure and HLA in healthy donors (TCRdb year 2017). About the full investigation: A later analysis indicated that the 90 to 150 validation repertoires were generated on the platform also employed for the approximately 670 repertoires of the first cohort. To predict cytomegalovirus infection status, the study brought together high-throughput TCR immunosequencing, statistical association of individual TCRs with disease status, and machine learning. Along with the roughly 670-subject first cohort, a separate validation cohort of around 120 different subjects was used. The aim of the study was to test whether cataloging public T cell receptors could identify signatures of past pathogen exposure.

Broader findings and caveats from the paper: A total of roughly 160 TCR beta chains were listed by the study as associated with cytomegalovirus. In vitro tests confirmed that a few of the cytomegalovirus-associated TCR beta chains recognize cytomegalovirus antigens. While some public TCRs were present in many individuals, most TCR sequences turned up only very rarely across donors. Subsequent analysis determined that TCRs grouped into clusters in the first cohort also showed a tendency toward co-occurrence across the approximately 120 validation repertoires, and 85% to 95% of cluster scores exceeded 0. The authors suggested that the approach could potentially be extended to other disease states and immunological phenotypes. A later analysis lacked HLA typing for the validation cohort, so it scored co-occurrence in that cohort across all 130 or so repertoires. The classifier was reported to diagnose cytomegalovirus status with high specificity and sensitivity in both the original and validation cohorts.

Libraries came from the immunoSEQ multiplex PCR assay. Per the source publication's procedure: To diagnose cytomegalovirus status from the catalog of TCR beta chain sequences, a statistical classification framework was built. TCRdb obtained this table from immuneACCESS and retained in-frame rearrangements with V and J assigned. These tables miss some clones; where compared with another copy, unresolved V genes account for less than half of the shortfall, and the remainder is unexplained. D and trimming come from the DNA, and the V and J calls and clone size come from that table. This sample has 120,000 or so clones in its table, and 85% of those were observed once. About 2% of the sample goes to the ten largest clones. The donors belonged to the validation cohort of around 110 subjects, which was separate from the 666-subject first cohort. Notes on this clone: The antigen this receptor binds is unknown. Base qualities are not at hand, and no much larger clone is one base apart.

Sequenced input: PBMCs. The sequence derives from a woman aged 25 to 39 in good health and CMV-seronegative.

For the CDR3, the sequence is CASSSPGGDSYEQYF. Read as DNA, the sequence is TGTGCCAGCAGTTCCCCAGGCGGGGACTCCTACGAGCAGTACTTC. The chain is encoded by TRBV6-6 joined to TRBJ2-7, with a weak D call of TRBD2 (6 bases match). V sheds 4 bases and J sheds 0 bases, leaving 13 bases between their ends. Per the germline V gene (reference sequence), MNHNY is the CDR1 and SVGAGI is the CDR2. There are 15 amino acids in the CDR3, from cysteine to phenylalanine inclusive. Only CDR3 DNA remains: 45 bases, in frame from the first base.